A selection of T cell receptor beta chains follows, all from one sample in a study of a mutant IDH1 vaccine in newly diagnosed glioma. Sequencing used immunoSEQ multiplex PCR; TCRdb keeps in-frame clones, though not all of them. The table includes under 55,000 clones, roughly nine tenths detected once. The antigens for these receptors are not known. This sample comprised PBMCs, obtained from a glioma patient whose treatment included an IDH1 peptide vaccine. All receptors come from a man aged 50-60 years with glioma. Each CDR3 is given with its conserved first and last residue. D genes are given only for firm matches. The size entry is marked missing in some rows and otherwise reads once, few, many or a size class.

>TRBD1|TRBV7-8|NA|TRBJ2-2
CASSLAGTGGAGELFF
TGTGCCAGCAGCTTAGCCGGGACAGGGGGCGCCGGGGAGCTGTTTTTT
>NA|TRBV19|NA|TRBJ1-2
CATRQTYGYTF
TGTGCCACCAGACAGACCTATGGCTACACCTTC
>TRBD1|TRBV6-5|NA|TRBJ1-6
CASRTGSSYNSPLHF
TGTGCCAGCAGGACAGGGAGCTCCTATAATTCACCCCTCCACTTT
>NA|TRBV5-1|once|TRBJ1-1
CASSGTSNTEAFF
TGCGCCAGCAGCGGGACATCCAACACTGAAGCTTTCTTT
>NA|TRBV6-5|NA|TRBJ1-1
CASFPQWNTEAFF
TGTGCCAGCTTCCCCCAATGGAACACTGAAGCTTTCTTT
>NA|TRBV6-5|NA|TRBJ1-6
CASTGFDSPLHF
TGTGCCAGCACAGGTTTCGATTCACCCCTCCACTTT
>NA|TRBV18|NA|TRBJ2-1
CASSPRWGGASNEQFF
TGTGCCAGCTCACCGCGATGGGGGGGCGCTTCCAATGAGCAGTTCTTC
>TRBD1|TRBV5-4|NA|TRBJ2-6
CASSSVGQGHSGANVLTF
TGTGCCAGCAGCTCCGTGGGACAGGGACACTCTGGGGCCAACGTCCTGACTTTC
>NA|TRBV18|NA|TRBJ2-3
CASSPELGGLGTDTQYF
TGTGCCAGCTCACCCGAGTTAGGGGGGTTGGGCACAGATACGCAGTATTTT
>NA|TRBV7-7|NA|TRBJ2-3
CASSLEGVFDTQYF
TGTGCTAGCAGCTTAGAAGGGGTTTTCGATACGCAGTATTTT
>NA|TRBV11-2|once|TRBJ2-4
CASSFGGENIQYF
TGTGCCAGCAGCTTCGGAGGGGAGAACATTCAGTACTTC
>NA|TRBV7-2|NA|TRBJ1-5
CASSLYSSNQPQHF
TGTGCCAGCAGCTTATACAGTAGCAATCAGCCCCAGCATTTT
>NA|TRBV28|NA|TRBJ2-1
CASSLSAGSYNEQFF
TGTGCCAGCAGTTTATCAGCAGGGTCCTACAATGAGCAGTTCTTC
>NA|TRBV5-8|NA|TRBJ2-7
CASSLGQGLYEQYF
TGTGCCAGCAGCTTGGGCCAGGGCCTTTACGAGCAGTACTTC
>NA|TRBV21-1|once|TRBJ1-5
CASSTGFDQPQHF
TGTGCCAGCAGCACGGGGTTCGATCAGCCCCAGCATTTT
>NA|TRBV28|NA|TRBJ1-2
CASSPDSNYGYTF
TGTGCCAGCAGTCCCGACAGTAACTATGGCTACACCTTC
>NA|TRBV2|NA|TRBJ1-5
CASSWDGQGPQHF
TGTGCCAGCAGCTGGGACGGGCAAGGGCCCCAGCATTTT
>NA|TRBV6-5|NA|TRBJ1-4
CASSRLGGEKLFF
TGTGCCAGCAGCCGGCTTGGGGGCGAAAAACTGTTTTTT
>TRBD1|TRBV5-1|NA|TRBJ1-1
CASSTGDRGSTEAFF
TGCGCCAGCAGCACAGGGGACAGGGGCTCCACTGAAGCTTTCTTT
>NA|TRBV5-1|NA|TRBJ2-7
CASSLVGGYEQYF
TGCGCCAGCAGCTTGGTGGGGGGTTACGAGCAGTACTTC
>TRBD2|TRBV7-2|NA|TRBJ2-7
CASSGGTSGEPYEQYF
TGTGCCAGCAGCGGCGGGACTAGCGGGGAGCCCTACGAGCAGTACTTC
>NA|TRBV19|once|TRBJ1-5
CASSMRQGNQPQHF
TGTGCCAGTAGTATGCGGCAGGGGAATCAGCCCCAGCATTTT
>NA|TRBV29-1|once|TRBJ2-7
CSVGSGTYEQYF
TGCAGCGTTGGATCAGGGACCTACGAGCAGTACTTC
>NA|TRBV6-6|NA|TRBJ2-3
CATEDAPDTQYF
TGTGCCACCGAGGACGCGCCAGATACGCAGTATTTT
>TRBD1|TRBV6-6|NA|TRBJ1-3
CASSRGQGNTIYF
TGTGCCAGCAGCCGGGGACAGGGAAACACCATATATTTT
>NA|TRBV7-6|NA|TRBJ2-1
CASSRISYNEQFF
TGTGCCAGCAGCAGGATATCCTACAATGAGCAGTTCTTC
>TRBD2|TRBV2|NA|TRBJ2-2
CASSLTSGRGTGELFF
TGTGCCAGCAGCTTGACTAGCGGGAGGGGCACCGGGGAGCTGTTTTTT
>TRBD1|TRBV4-3|NA|TRBJ2-7
CASSQDHRGQYEQYF
TGCGCCAGCAGCCAAGATCACAGGGGGCAATACGAGCAGTACTTC
>TRBD2|TRBV4-1|once|TRBJ2-7
CASSLRLAGGSYEQYF
TGCGCCAGCAGCCTACGACTAGCGGGAGGATCCTACGAGCAGTACTTC
>TRBD2|TRBV11-3|NA|TRBJ2-2
CASSRAGTANTGELFF
TGTGCCAGCAGCAGAGCGGGGACGGCAAACACCGGGGAGCTGTTTTTT
>TRBD2|TRBV4-2|NA|TRBJ2-7
CASSPGTSSEQYF
TGTGCCAGCAGCCCCGGGACTAGCAGTGAGCAGTACTTC
>TRBD1|TRBV27|NA|TRBJ1-4
CASSKDRQGKLFF
TGTGCCAGCAGTAAGGACAGGCAGGGAAAACTGTTTTTT
>NA|TRBV4-1|NA|TRBJ2-7
CASSQEEGNPSLEQYF
TGCGCCAGCAGCCAAGAAGAGGGGAACCCCTCGCTCGAGCAGTACTTC
>TRBD1|TRBV4-3|NA|TRBJ1-2
CASSQDSSRTGINYGYTF
TGCGCCAGCAGCCAAGATTCGAGTCGGACAGGGATAAACTATGGCTACACCTTC
>NA|TRBV5-1|NA|TRBJ2-4
CASSLGLGRQKNIQYF
TGCGCCAGCAGCTTGGGTCTGGGGCGACAAAAAAACATTCAGTACTTC
>TRBD1|TRBV6-5|NA|TRBJ1-2
CASRSGTGVGYTF
TGTGCCAGCAGGTCCGGGACAGGGGTAGGCTACACCTTC
>TRBD1|TRBV10-1|NA|TRBJ2-7
CASSEYRDRGYEQYF
TGCGCCAGCAGTGAGTACCGGGACAGGGGTTACGAGCAGTACTTC
>TRBD1|TRBV5-4|NA|TRBJ1-6
CASSGTGDSPLHF
TGTGCCAGCAGCGGGACAGGGGATTCACCCCTCCACTTT